This T cell receptor beta chain was observed in a study of shared clonotypes between healthy human individuals. The repertoire was sequenced with immunoSEQ multiplex PCR; TCRdb's copy has only in-frame clones and lacks some. The table has 2 million to 2.5 million clones, 90% to 97% seen once. The CDR3 covers 17 residues. The germline V gene encodes CDR1 MGHRA and CDR2 YSYEKL. V was trimmed by 5 bases and J by 4 bases, leaving 22 bases between them. Sequenced: naive CD4+ T cells sorted from blood. Subset noted: CD45RA+ positively selected. This clonotype was obtained from a man aged 18-30 years in good health. The rearrangement joins TRBV4-1 to TRBJ2-3; no reliable D call. The CDR3 region is CASSLGIEALLADTQYF. The CDR3 nucleotides read TGCGCCAGCAGCTTGGGAATAGAGGCCCTCTTGGCAGATACGCAGTATTTT.